This T cell receptor beta chain was found in a study of cytomegalovirus exposure and HLA in healthy donors. Libraries were prepared by immunoSEQ multiplex PCR; TCRdb keeps only in-frame clonotypes and omits some of them. The repertoire includes about 250,000 clones, roughly 87% of them detected once, and about 12% sits in the top ten. Points from the study as a whole: Investigators reported fewer than 200 TCR beta chains as tied to cytomegalovirus. Specificity for CMV antigens was confirmed in vitro for a few of the CMV-associated chains.

As regards this clone: Its specificity is not known.

This CDR3 is 16 amino acids long. Germline V gives CDR1 KGHSH, CDR2 LQKENI. V was shortened by 0 bases and J by 2 bases, with 11 bases between the two germline ends. Specimen: PBMCs. This clonotype originated in a man aged 18 to 29 in good health and CMV-seropositive. The gene calls are TRBV18 and TRBJ1-3; tentative D call: TRBD1 (6 bases). This CDR3 is CASSPPGGATGNTIYF. CDR3 bases: TGTGCCAGCTCACCACCGGGGGGGGCCACTGGAAACACCATATATTTT.